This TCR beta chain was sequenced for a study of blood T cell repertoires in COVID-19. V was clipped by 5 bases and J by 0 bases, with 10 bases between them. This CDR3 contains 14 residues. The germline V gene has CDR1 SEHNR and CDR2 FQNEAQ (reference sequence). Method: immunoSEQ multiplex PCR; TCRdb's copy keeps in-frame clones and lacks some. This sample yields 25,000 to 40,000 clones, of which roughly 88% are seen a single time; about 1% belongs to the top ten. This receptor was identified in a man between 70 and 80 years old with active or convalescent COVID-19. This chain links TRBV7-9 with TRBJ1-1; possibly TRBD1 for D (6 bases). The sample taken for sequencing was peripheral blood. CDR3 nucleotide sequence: TGTGCCAGCAGCCGACAGGCCATGAACACTGAAGCTTTCTTT. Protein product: CASSRQAMNTEAFF.